The clone carrying this TCR beta chain was seen repeatedly, ten times or more. Attached unique molecular identifiers marked individual cDNA molecules. TCRdb re-called the 5' RACE reads with MiXCR, one entry per CDR3 protein. The repertoire includes around 80,000 distinct CDR3 sequences, less than 15% of them detected once, and approximately 6% sits in the top ten. The germline V gene has CDR1 SEHNR and CDR2 FQNEAQ (reference sequence). The CDR3 is made up of 15 amino acids. The V end was cut by 5 bases, the J end by 0 bases, with 14 bases between. This record belongs to a study of early T cells in non-severe SARS-CoV-2 infection.

The rearrangement joins TRBV7-9 to TRBJ2-7, with D possibly being TRBD1 or TRBD2 (5 bases each). The source of this sequence is an adult who was a healthcare worker with PCR-confirmed SARS-CoV-2 infection or an uninfected control (not recorded which). Sequenced: whole blood. CDR3 nucleotides: TGTGCCAGCAGCCCCTCTCGGGGCACCTCCTACGAGCAGTACTTC. It yields the protein CASSPSRGTSYEQYF.